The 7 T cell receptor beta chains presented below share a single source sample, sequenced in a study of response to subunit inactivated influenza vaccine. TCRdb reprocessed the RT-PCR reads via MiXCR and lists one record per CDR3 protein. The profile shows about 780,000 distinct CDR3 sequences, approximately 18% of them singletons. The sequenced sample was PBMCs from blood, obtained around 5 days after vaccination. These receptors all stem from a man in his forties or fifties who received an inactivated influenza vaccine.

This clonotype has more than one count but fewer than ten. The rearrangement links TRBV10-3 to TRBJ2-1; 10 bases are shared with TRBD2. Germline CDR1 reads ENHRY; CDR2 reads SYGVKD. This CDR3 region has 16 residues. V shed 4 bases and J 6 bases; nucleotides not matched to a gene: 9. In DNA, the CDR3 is TGTGCCATCAGTGGGGGGGGGACTAGCGCGGGCAATGAGCAGTTCTTC. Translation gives CAISGGGTSAGNEQFF.

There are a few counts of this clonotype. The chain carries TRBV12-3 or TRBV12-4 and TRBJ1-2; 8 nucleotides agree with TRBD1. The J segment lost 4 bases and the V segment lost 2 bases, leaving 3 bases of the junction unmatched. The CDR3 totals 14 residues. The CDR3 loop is CASSLQGAVYGYTF. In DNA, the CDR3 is TGTGCCAGCAGTTTACAGGGGGCTGTCTATGGCTACACCTTC.

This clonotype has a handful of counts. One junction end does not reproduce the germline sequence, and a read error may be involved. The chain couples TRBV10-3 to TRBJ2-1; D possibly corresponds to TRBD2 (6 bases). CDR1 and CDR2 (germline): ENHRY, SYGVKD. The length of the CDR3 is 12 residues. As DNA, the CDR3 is TGTGCCGTCAGCGTGGCGGGGAATGAGCAGTTCTTC. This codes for CAVSVAGNEQFF.

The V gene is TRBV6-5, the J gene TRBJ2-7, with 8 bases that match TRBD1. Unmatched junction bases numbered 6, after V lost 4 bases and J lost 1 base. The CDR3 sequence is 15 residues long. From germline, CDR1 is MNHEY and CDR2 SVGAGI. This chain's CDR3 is CASSSLGQASYEQYF. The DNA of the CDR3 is TGTGCCAGCAGTTCCCTGGGACAGGCGTCCTACGAGCAGTACTTC.

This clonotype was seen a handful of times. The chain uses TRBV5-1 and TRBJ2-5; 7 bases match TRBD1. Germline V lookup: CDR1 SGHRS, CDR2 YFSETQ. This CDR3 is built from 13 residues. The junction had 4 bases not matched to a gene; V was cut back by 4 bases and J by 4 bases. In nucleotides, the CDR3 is TGCGCCAGCAGCGCGACAGGGTTAGAGACCCAGTACTTC. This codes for CASSATGLETQYF.

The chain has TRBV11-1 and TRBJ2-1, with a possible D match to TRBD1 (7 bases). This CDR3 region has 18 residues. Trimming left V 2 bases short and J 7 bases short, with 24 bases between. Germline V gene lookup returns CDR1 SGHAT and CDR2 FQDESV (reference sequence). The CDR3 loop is CASSLNPWQGGLLNEQFF. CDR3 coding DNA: TGTGCCAGCAGCTTAAACCCTTGGCAGGGGGGTCTTTTGAATGAGCAGTTCTTC.

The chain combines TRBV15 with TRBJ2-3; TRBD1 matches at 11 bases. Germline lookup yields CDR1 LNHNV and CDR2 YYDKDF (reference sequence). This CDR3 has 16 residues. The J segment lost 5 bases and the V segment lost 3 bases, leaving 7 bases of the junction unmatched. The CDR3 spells CATSRETGTGGDTQYF. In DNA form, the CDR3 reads TGTGCCACCAGCAGGGAAACCGGGACAGGGGGAGATACGCAGTATTTT. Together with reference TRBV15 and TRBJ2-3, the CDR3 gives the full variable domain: DAMVIQNPRYQVTQFGKPVTLSCSQTLNHNVMYWYQQKSSQAPKLLFHYYDKDFNNEADTPDNFQSRRPNTSFCFLDIRSPGLGDTAMYLCATSRETGTGGDTQYFGPGTRLTVL.